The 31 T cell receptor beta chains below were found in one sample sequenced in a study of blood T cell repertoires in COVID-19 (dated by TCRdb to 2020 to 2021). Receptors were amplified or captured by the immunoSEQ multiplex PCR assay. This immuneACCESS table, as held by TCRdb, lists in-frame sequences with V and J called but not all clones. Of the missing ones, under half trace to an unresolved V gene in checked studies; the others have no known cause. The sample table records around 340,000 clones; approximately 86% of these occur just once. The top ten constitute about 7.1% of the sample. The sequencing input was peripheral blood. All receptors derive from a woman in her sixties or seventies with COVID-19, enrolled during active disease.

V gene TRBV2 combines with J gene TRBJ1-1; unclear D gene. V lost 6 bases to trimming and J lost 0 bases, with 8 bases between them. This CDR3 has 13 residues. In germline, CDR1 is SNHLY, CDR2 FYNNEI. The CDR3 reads CASRQNMNTEAFF. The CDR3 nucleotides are TGTGCCAGCAGACAGAACATGAACACTGAAGCTTTCTTT.

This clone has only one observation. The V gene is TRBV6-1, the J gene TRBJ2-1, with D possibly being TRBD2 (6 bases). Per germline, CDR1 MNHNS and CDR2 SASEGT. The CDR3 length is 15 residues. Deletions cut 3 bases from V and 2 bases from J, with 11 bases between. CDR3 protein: CASSEGRGPYNEQFF. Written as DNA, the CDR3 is TGTGCCAGCAGTGAGGGGCGGGGACCCTACAATGAGCAGTTCTTC.

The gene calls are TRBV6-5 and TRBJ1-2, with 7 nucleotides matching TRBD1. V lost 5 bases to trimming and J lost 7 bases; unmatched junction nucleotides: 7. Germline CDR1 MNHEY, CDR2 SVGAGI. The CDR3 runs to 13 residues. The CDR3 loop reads CASSSDRESGYTF. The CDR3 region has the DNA TGTGCCAGCAGTAGTGACAGGGAAAGTGGCTACACCTTC.

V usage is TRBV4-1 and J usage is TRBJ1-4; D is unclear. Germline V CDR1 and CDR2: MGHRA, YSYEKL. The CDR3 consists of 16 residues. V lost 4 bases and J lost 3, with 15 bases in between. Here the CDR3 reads CASSPSGVQANEKLFF. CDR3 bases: TGCGCCAGCAGCCCCTCCGGGGTCCAAGCTAATGAAAAACTGTTTTTT.

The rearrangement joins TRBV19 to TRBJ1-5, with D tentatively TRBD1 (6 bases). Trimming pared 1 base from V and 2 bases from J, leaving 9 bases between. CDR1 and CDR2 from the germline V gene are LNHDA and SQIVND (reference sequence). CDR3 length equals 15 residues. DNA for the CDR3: TGTGCCAGTAGTATAGCGGGGGGCGGCAATCAGCCCCAGCATTTT. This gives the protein CASSIAGGGNQPQHF.

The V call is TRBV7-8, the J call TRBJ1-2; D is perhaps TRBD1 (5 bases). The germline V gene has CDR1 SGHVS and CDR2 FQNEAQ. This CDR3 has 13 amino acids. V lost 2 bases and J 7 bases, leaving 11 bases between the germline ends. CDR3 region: CASSLSLRGGYTF. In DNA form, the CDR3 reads TGTGCCAGCAGCTTATCGTTAAGGGGTGGCTACACCTTC.

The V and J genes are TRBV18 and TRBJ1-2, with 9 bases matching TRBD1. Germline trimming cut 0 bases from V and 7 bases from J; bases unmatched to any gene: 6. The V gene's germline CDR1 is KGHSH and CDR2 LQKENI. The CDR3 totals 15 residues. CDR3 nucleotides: TGTGCCAGCTCACCACCGACAGGGGGAAGGGGTGGCTACACCTTC. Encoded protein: CASSPPTGGRGGYTF.

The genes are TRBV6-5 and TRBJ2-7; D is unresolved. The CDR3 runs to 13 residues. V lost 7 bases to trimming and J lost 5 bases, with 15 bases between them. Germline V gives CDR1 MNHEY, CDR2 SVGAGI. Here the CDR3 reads CASTPEAANEQYF. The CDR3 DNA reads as TGTGCCAGCACCCCCGAGGCGGCCAACGAGCAGTACTTC.

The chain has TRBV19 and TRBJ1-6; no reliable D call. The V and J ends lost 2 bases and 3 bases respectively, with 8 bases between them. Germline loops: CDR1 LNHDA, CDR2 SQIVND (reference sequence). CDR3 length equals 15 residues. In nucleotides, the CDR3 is TGTGCCAGTAGTATATCACACGTCTATAATTCACCCCTCCACTTT. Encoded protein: CASSISHVYNSPLHF. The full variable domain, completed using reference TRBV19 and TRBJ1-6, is DGGITQSPKYLFRKEGQNVTLSCEQNLNHDAMYWYRQDPGQGLRLIYYSQIVNDFQKGDIAEGYSVSREKKESFPLTVTSAQKNPTAFYLCASSISHVYNSPLHFGNGTRLTVT.

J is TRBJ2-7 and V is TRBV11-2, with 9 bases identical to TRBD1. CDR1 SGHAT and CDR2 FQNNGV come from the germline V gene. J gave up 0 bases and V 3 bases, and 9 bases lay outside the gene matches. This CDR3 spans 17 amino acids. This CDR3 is CASSLGTGGRSSYEQYF. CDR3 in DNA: TGTGCCAGCAGCTTGGGAACAGGGGGCAGGAGCTCCTACGAGCAGTACTTC. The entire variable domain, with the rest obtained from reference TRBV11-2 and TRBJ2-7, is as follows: EAGVAQSPRYKIIEKRQSVAFWCNPISGHATLYWYQQILGQGPKLLIQFQNNGVVDDSQLPKDRFSAERLKGVDSTLKIQPAKLEDSAVYLCASSLGTGGRSSYEQYFGPGTRLTVT.

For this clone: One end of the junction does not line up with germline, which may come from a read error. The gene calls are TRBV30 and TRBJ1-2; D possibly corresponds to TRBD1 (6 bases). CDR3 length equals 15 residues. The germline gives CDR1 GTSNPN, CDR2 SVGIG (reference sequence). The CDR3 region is CAWRLAAGVTPIDLF. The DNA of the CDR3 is TGTGCCTGGAGACTTGCAGCAGGGGTTACACCTATAGACCTTTTC.

This CDR3 reads CSADGTAQETQYF. CDR3 DNA sequence: TGCAGCGCCGACGGGACAGCACAAGAGACCCAGTACTTC. The gene calls are TRBV29-1 and TRBJ2-5, with 7 bases matching TRBD1. V shed 7 bases, J shed 2 bases, and the junction held 7 bases outside the gene matches. Per the germline V gene, CDR1 is SQVTM and CDR2 is ANQGSEA. The CDR3 extends over 13 amino acids.

CDR3 sequence (DNA): TGTGCCAGCAGCTTATCGTCGGAGGACTTTCTACAAAATCAGCCCCAGCATTTT. The encoded protein is CASSLSSEDFLQNQPQHF. The chain is built from TRBV7-9 and TRBJ1-5; D gene uncertain. CDR3 length: 18 residues. Germline loops: CDR1 SEHNR, CDR2 FQNEAQ (reference sequence). Between the trimmed V and J ends, which lost 2 bases and 4 bases, there was a span of 21 bases.

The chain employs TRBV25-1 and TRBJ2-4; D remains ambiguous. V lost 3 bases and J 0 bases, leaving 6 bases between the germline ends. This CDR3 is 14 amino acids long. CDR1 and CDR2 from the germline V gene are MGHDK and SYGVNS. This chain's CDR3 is CASSDLVAKNIQYF. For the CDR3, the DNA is TGTGCCAGCAGTGACCTCGTAGCCAAAAACATTCAGTACTTC.

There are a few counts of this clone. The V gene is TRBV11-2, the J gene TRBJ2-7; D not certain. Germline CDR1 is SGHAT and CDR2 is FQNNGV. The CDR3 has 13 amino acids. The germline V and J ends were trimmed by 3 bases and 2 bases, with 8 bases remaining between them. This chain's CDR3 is CASSLTKPYEQYF. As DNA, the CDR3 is TGTGCCAGCAGCTTGACAAAGCCCTACGAGCAGTACTTC.

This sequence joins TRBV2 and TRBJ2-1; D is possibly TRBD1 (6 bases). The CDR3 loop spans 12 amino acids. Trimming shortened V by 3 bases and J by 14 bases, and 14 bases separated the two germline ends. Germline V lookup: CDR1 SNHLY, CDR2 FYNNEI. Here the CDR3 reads CASSETTGGEFF. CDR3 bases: TGTGCCAGCAGTGAGACGACAGGTGGGGAGTTCTTC.

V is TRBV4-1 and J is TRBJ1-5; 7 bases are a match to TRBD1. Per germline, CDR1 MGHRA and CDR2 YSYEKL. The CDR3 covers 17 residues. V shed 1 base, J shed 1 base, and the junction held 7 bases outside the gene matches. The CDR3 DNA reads TGCGCCAGCAGCCAAGCCCGGACAGGACCAAGCAATCAGCCCCAGCATTTT. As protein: CASSQARTGPSNQPQHF.

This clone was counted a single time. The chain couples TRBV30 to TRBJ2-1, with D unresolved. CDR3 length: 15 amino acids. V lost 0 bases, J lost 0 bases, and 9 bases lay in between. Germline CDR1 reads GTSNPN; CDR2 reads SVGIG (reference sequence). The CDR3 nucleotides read TGTGCCTGGAGTGTGCCAGCGAGCTCCTACAATGAGCAGTTCTTC. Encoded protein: CAWSVPASSYNEQFF. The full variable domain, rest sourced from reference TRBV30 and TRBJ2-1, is SQTIHQWPATLVQPVGSPLSLECTVEGTSNPNLYWYRQAAGRGLQLLFYSVGIGQISSEVPQNLSASRPQDRQFILSSKKLLLSDSGFYLCAWSVPASSYNEQFFGPGTRLTVL.

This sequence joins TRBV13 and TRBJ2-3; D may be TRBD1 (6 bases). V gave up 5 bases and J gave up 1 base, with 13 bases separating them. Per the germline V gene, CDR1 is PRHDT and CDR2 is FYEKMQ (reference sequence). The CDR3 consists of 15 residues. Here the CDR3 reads CASSPFGGGTDTQYF. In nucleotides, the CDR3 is TGTGCCAGCAGCCCCTTTGGGGGCGGCACAGATACGCAGTATTTT.

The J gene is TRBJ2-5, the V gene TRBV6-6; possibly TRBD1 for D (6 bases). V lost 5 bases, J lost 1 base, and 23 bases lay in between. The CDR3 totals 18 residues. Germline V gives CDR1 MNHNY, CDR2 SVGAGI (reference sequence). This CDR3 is CASSPLPTGLDFQETQYF. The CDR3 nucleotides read TGTGCCAGCAGTCCTCTACCCACAGGGTTGGACTTCCAAGAGACCCAGTACTTC.

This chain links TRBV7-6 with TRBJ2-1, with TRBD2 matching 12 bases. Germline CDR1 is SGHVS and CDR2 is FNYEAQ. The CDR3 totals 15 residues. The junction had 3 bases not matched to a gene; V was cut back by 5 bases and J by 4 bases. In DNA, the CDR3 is TGTGCCAGCAGCCTCGGACTAGCGGGGTACAATGAGCAGTTCTTC. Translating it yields CASSLGLAGYNEQFF.

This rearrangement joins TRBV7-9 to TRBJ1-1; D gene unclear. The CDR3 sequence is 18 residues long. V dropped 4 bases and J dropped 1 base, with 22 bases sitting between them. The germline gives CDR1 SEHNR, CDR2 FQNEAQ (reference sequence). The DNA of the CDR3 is TGTGCCAGCAGCTCTGCCGCTAATCGAGGGTATCAGAACACTGAAGCTTTCTTT. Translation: CASSSAANRGYQNTEAFF.

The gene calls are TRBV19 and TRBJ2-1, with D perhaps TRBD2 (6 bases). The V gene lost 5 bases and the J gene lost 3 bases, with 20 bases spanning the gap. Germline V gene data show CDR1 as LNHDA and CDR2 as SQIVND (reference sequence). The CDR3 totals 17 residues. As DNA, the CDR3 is TGTGCCAGTAGTTGGAATATAGGTGCGGGGAGCTACAATGAGCAGTTCTTC. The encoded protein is CASSWNIGAGSYNEQFF.

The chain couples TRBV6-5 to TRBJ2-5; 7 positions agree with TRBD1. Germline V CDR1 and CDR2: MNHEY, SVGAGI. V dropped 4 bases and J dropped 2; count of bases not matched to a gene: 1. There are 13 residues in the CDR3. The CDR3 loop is CASSWDRQETQYF. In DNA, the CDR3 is TGTGCCAGCAGTTGGGACAGACAAGAGACCCAGTACTTC.

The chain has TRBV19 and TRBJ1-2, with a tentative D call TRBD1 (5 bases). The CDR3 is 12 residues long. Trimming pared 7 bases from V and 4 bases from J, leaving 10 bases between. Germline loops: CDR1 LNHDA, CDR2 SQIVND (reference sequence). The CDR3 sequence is CASTTGVYGYTF. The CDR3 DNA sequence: TGTGCCAGTACCACAGGAGTCTATGGCTACACCTTC.

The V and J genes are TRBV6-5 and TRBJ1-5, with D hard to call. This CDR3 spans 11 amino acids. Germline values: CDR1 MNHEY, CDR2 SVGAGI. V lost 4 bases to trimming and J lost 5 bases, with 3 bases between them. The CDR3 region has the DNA TGTGCCAGCAGTTTCGATCAGCCCCAGCATTTT. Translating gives CASSFDQPQHF.

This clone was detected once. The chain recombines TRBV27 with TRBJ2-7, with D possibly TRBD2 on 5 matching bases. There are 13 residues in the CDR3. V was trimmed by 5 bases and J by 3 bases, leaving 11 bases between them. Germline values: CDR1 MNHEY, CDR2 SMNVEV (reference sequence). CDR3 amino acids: CASSAGLGYEQYF. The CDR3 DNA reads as TGTGCCAGCAGTGCCGGACTGGGCTACGAGCAGTACTTC.

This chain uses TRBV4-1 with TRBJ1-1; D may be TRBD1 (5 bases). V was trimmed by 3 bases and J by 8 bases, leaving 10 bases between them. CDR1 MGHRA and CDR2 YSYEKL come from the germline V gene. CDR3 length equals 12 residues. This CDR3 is CASSHGTPEAFF. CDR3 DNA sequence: TGCGCCAGCAGCCACGGGACTCCCGAAGCTTTCTTT.

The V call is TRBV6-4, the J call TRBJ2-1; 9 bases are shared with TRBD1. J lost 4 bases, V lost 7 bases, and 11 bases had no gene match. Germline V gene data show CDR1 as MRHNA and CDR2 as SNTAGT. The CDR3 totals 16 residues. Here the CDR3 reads CASIWAGTGTYNEQFF. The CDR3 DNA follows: TGTGCCAGCATTTGGGCGGGGACAGGGACATACAATGAGCAGTTCTTC.

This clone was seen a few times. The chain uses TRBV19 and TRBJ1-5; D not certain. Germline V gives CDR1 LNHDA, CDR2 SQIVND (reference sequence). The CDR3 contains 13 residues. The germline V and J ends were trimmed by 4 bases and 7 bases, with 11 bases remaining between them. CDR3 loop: CASSNDAGQPQHF. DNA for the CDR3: TGTGCCAGTAGTAACGACGCGGGGCAGCCCCAGCATTTT.

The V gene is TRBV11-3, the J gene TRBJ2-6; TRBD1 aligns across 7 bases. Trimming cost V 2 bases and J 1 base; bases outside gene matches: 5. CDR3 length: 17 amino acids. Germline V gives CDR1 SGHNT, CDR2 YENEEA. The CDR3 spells CASSLWTGNSGANVLTF. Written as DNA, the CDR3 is TGTGCCAGCAGCTTATGGACAGGAAATTCTGGGGCCAACGTCCTGACTTTC.